Listed here are 27 T cell receptor beta chains from one sample, sequenced in a study of regulatory T cells in long-lasting Graves disease. Time point indicated: persistent/refractory GD, antithyroid drugs over 5 years with positive TRAb. From RNA extracted from PBMCs, the TCR library was made. In building TCR beta libraries, iRepertoire HTBI primers were used together with Arm-PCR of CDR3 regions. TCRdb reprocessed the multiplex PCR reads via MiXCR and lists one record per CDR3 protein. This repertoire shows 350,000 to 450,000 distinct CDR3 sequences, about 21% found once; its top ten account for more than 13%. The sample consisted of peripheral blood mononuclear cells (PBMCs), taken when the disease was refractory, from a patient treated with antithyroid drugs. The receptors stem from a female donor with Graves disease.

This clonotype has a count of ten or more. This rearrangement joins TRBV12-3 or TRBV12-4 to TRBJ2-7; 13 positions match TRBD2. This CDR3 has 17 amino acids. The trim removed 6 bases at V and 2 bases at J, leaving 10 bases unmatched. The CDR3 DNA follows: TGTGCCAGCAGCCCCGGACTAGCGGGAGTTCGCACCTACGAGCAGTACTTC. Amino acid sequence: CASSPGLAGVRTYEQYF.

This clonotype appeared a few times. The rearrangement uses TRBV10-1 and TRBJ2-7; no reliable D call. Germline V lookup: CDR1 WNHNN, CDR2 SYGVQD (reference sequence). The CDR3 loop spans 12 amino acids. The V and J ends lost 6 bases and 6 bases respectively, with 12 bases between them. CDR3 loop: CASRSDASEQYF. The CDR3, as DNA: TGCGCCAGCAGATCCGACGCCAGCGAGCAGTACTTC.

This clonotype showed up many times. The gene calls are TRBV6-1 and TRBJ2-2; 10 bases are shared with TRBD1. The V gene end was trimmed by 6 bases and the J gene end by 5 bases; junction bases not matched to a gene: 9. Germline lookup yields CDR1 MNHNS and CDR2 SASEGT. The CDR3 is 16 amino acids. The CDR3 protein is CASSTPGTGDTGELFF. The CDR3 bases are TGTGCCAGCAGCACACCCGGGACAGGGGATACCGGGGAGCTGTTTTTT.

The V call is TRBV5-1, the J call TRBJ2-3; D is unresolved. The CDR3 contains 13 residues. Trimming shortened V by 6 bases and J by 2 bases, and 10 bases separated the two germline ends. Germline V gives CDR1 SGHRS, CDR2 YFSETQ. This chain's CDR3 is CASNDRATDTQYF. In DNA, the CDR3 is TGCGCCAGCAACGATAGGGCCACAGATACGCAGTATTTT. The full variable domain, completed using reference TRBV5-1 and TRBJ2-3, is KAGVTQTPRYLIKTRGQQVTLSCSPISGHRSVSWYQQTPGQGLQFLFEYFSETQRNKGNFPGRFSGRQFSNSRSEMNVSTLELGDSALYLCASNDRATDTQYFGPGTRLTVL.

The chain couples TRBV14 to TRBJ2-7; 7 bases line up with TRBD2. J lost 6 bases, V lost 1 base, and 12 bases had no gene match. This CDR3 has 16 amino acids. Germline lookup yields CDR1 SGHDN and CDR2 FVKESK. CDR3 DNA: TGTGCCAGCAGCCAAGTCGGTGGGACTACTCAGGTCGAGCAGTACTTC. Protein: CASSQVGGTTQVEQYF.

In this sample, this clonotype turned up many times. The V and J genes are TRBV28 and TRBJ2-2, with TRBD2 matching 12 bases. This CDR3 is 16 amino acids long. Germline CDR1 and CDR2: MDHEN and SYDVKM. Losses at the gene ends were 5 bases for V and 6 bases for J; bases not matched to a gene: 7. In DNA, the CDR3 is TGTGCCAGCAGTCTCGGGACTAGCGGGTACGCCGGGGAGCTGTTTTTT. This gives the protein CASSLGTSGYAGELFF. Filled out from reference TRBV28 and TRBJ2-2, the complete variable domain reads DVKVTQSSRYLVKRTGEKVFLECVQDMDHENMFWYRQDPGLGLRLIYFSYDVKMKEKGDIPEGYSVSREKKERFSLILESASTNQTSMYLCASSLGTSGYAGELFFGEGSRLTVL.

This chain joins TRBV2 and TRBJ2-7, with TRBD2 matching 8 bases. The V segment lost 8 bases and the J segment 0 bases; nucleotides outside the gene matches: 9. Germline lookup yields CDR1 SNHLY and CDR2 FYNNEI. The CDR3 consists of 15 residues. This CDR3 reads CASGGPGGSSYEQYF. The CDR3 DNA reads TGTGCCAGCGGGGGGCCGGGAGGGAGCTCCTACGAGCAGTACTTC.

This clonotype was seen ten or more times. V gene TRBV27 combines with J gene TRBJ2-7, with 10 bases matching TRBD1. CDR3 length: 16 amino acids. V dropped 0 bases and J dropped 5; count of bases not matched to a gene: 7. Germline V gene data show CDR1 as MNHEY and CDR2 as SMNVEV (reference sequence). The CDR3: CASSLSPGTGVNEQYF. The CDR3 DNA is TGTGCCAGCAGTTTATCACCTGGGACAGGGGTCAACGAGCAGTACTTC.

The rearrangement joins TRBV12-3 or TRBV12-4 to TRBJ2-1; TRBD2 matches at 14 bases. The CDR3 is made up of 21 amino acids. J was trimmed by 1 base and V by 4 bases; bases with no gene match: 15. The CDR3 spells CASSSHPRLAGGPGSYNEQFF. The DNA of the CDR3 is TGTGCCAGCAGTTCACACCCTAGACTAGCGGGAGGGCCCGGGTCCTACAATGAGCAGTTCTTC.

This clonotype was seen ten or more times. CDR3 nucleotide sequence: TGTGCCAGCAGTCCCGACAGGCTACCCCCTAGCACAGATACGCAGTATTTT. Its protein is CASSPDRLPPSTDTQYF. V and J are TRBV2 and TRBJ2-3; maybe TRBD1 (6 bases). The CDR3 consists of 17 residues. V was clipped by 5 bases and J by 0 bases, with 18 bases between them. Germline CDR1 reads SNHLY; CDR2 reads FYNNEI.

The CDR3 loop reads CARRPTADETQYF. The CDR3 DNA is TGTGCCAGGAGGCCCACAGCGGACGAGACCCAGTACTTC. The V call is TRBV19, the J call TRBJ2-5, with TRBD2 as a possible D gene (5 bases). The V end was cut by 9 bases, the J end by 5 bases, with 16 bases between. This CDR3 region has 13 residues. CDR1 is LNHDA, CDR2 SQIVND, per germline (reference sequence).

Ten or more counts support this clonotype. The CDR3 DNA sequence: TGTGCCAGCAGTTTGGTAGGATTGCCTGAAGCTTTCTTT. It specifies CASSLVGLPEAFF. The chain links TRBV28 to TRBJ1-1; no firm D call. Germline V CDR1 and CDR2: MDHEN, SYDVKM. CDR3 size: 13 residues. Between the trimmed V and J ends, which lost 3 bases and 6 bases, there was a span of 11 bases.

This clonotype was counted ten times or more. The chain couples TRBV20-1 to TRBJ2-5; tentatively, D is TRBD2 (5 bases). The germline V and J ends were trimmed by 5 bases and 5 bases, with 9 bases remaining between them. CDR3 length equals 11 residues. Germline lookup yields CDR1 DFQATT and CDR2 SNEGSKA (reference sequence). Written as DNA, the CDR3 is TGCAGTGCTGTGAGGGTGGAGACCCAGTACTTC. Amino acids: CSAVRVETQYF.

This clonotype was recorded a few times. V usage is TRBV20-1 and J usage is TRBJ2-2; no clear D. Trimming cost V 0 bases and J 5 bases, with 10 bases left between them. The V gene's germline CDR1 is DFQATT and CDR2 SNEGSKA (reference sequence). This CDR3 is built from 14 residues. The CDR3, as DNA: TGCAGTGCTAGAGACCCCGACTCTACCGGGGAGCTGTTTTTT. Translated, it gives CSARDPDSTGELFF.

The rearrangement joins TRBV3-1 to TRBJ2-2; D perhaps matches TRBD2 (5 bases). This CDR3 has 15 residues. V shed 1 base and J shed 7 bases, with 13 bases lying between them. CDR1 is LGHDT and CDR2 is YNNKEL in the germline V gene (reference sequence). DNA for the CDR3: TGTGCCAGCAGCCAAGGGCCCCGGGGTTACGGGGAGCTGTTTTTT. It specifies CASSQGPRGYGELFF.

This clonotype has a count of ten or more. J is TRBJ1-2 and V is TRBV20-1, with no clear D. The CDR3 is 12 amino acids. The germline CDR1 and CDR2 sequences are DFQATT and SNEGSKA (reference sequence). The ends were cut back, 4 bases at V and 4 bases at J, with 10 bases in the middle. The CDR3 sequence is CSAKPLLYGYTF. The CDR3 nucleotides are TGCAGTGCTAAGCCTCTGCTCTATGGCTACACCTTC.

This clonotype was picked up many times. The chain uses TRBV6-1 and TRBJ2-7; TRBD1 agrees at 7 bases. The V gene's germline CDR1 is MNHNS and CDR2 SASEGT. This CDR3 is 16 amino acids long. Trimming cost V 3 bases and J 4 bases; bases outside gene matches: 12. CDR3 protein: CASSDTSRQGKYEQYF. Written as DNA, the CDR3 is TGTGCCAGCAGTGATACCTCAAGACAGGGTAAATACGAGCAGTACTTC.

This clonotype was observed at least ten times. The V call is TRBV19, the J call TRBJ1-4; unclear D gene. V dropped 0 bases and J dropped 7 bases, with 18 bases sitting between them. Looked up from germline, CDR1 is LNHDA and CDR2 is SQIVND (reference sequence). This CDR3 contains 17 residues. Here the CDR3 DNA reads TGTGCCAGTAGTATAGATGCCACTACCTCAGGAGGTGAAAAACTGTTTTTT. Residues: CASSIDATTSGGEKLFF.

Regarding this clonotype: This may be a read error: a much more frequent sequence differs by one nucleotide. V and J are TRBV5-6 and TRBJ1-1, with D hard to call. CDR3 length equals 13 residues. Looked up from germline, CDR1 is SGHDT and CDR2 is YYEEEE. The CDR3 nucleotides are TGTACCAGCAGCGCCGTCGGAGGCACTGAAGCTTTCTTT. This codes for CTSSAVGGTEAFF.

This clonotype was recorded at least ten times. The CDR3 region is CASTQPLILGTGAYGYTF. CDR3 sequence (DNA): TGTGCCAGCACCCAACCCCTTATCCTCGGGACAGGGGCCTATGGCTACACCTTC. The V call is TRBV28, the J call TRBJ1-2; TRBD1 agrees at 10 bases. This CDR3 is built from 18 residues. J was trimmed by 4 bases and V by 7 bases; bases with no gene match: 18. Germline assignment: CDR1 MDHEN and CDR2 SYDVKM.

The gene calls are TRBV5-6 and TRBJ1-5; tentatively, D is TRBD1 (5 bases). The CDR3 covers 15 residues. Germline lookup yields CDR1 SGHDT and CDR2 YYEEEE. V lost 0 bases to trimming and J lost 1 base, with 8 bases between them. In DNA form, the CDR3 reads TGTGCCAGCAGCTTGGGACAGAGGAGCAATCAGCCCCAGCATTTT. Translating gives CASSLGQRSNQPQHF.

A remark on this clonotype: A much larger clone lies a single base off, so this may be a read error. The chain joins TRBV20-1 to TRBJ2-2; perhaps TRBD1 as D (5 bases). The CDR3 extends over 13 amino acids. In germline, CDR1 is DFQATT, CDR2 SNEGSKA (reference sequence). Trimming took off 3 bases at V and 2 bases at J, with 7 bases between the two ends. CDR3: CSASGANTGELFF. The CDR3 DNA reads TGCAGTGCTAGTGGGGCTAACACCGGGGAGCTGTTTTTT.

The gene calls are TRBV14 and TRBJ1-1, with D uncertain. V lost 6 bases to trimming and J lost 5 bases, with 16 bases between them. CDR3 length: 14 amino acids. Germline V CDR1 and CDR2: SGHDN, FVKESK. The CDR3 bases are TGTGCCAGCAGTTCCCCCGGCACTTGGACTGAAGCTTTCTTT. Its translation is CASSSPGTWTEAFF.

This clonotype appeared many times. This chain joins TRBV12-3 or TRBV12-4 and TRBJ1-1; no firm D call. Trimming took 2 bases from V and 4 from J, leaving 11 bases between them. The CDR3 has 14 residues. CDR3 bases: TGTGCCAGCAGTTTATCCGGGATCGGCACTGAAGCTTTCTTT. Its translation: CASSLSGIGTEAFF.

This clonotype has a count of ten or more. The chain joins TRBV28 to TRBJ1-1; no clear D gene. Trimming stripped 1 base from V and 8 bases from J, with 5 bases between. This CDR3 has 11 amino acids. Germline V CDR1 and CDR2: MDHEN, SYDVKM. CDR3: CASSLYKEAFF. CDR3 coding DNA: TGTGCCAGCAGTTTATACAAAGAAGCTTTCTTT.

V gene TRBV6-1 combines with J gene TRBJ2-2, with 7 bases aligning to TRBD1. Germline V gives CDR1 MNHNS, CDR2 SASEGT. The CDR3 totals 13 residues. J was trimmed by 9 bases and V by 6 bases; bases with no gene match: 7. CDR3 protein: CASRGQPLWELFF. The CDR3 DNA reads as TGTGCCAGCAGGGGACAGCCCTTGTGGGAGCTGTTTTTT.

This clonotype has more than one count but fewer than ten. The junction departs from the called germline gene at one end, perhaps through a read error. The V gene is TRBV10-3, the J gene TRBJ1-2; weak D call: TRBD1 (6 bases). This CDR3 comprises 15 residues. Germline CDR1 reads ENHRY; CDR2 reads SYGVKD. CDR3 nucleotide sequence: TGTGCCAGCAGTCTGAACAGGGAGGCGTACTATGGCCACACCTTC. It codes for CASSLNREAYYGHTF.